One sample yielded the 24 T cell receptor beta chains listed below, sequenced in a study of Graves' ophthalmopathy and Graves' hyperthyroidism. RNA served as the template for amplifying TCR beta CDR3 regions. Amplification began with first-round RT-PCR using HTBI primers, then second-round multiplex PCR was performed. TCRdb ran MiXCR on the multiplex PCR reads and lists one entry per CDR3 protein. The sample gives over 650,000 distinct CDR3 sequences, 35% to 45% of which show up once; over 2.5% is in the top ten. Material: peripheral blood. These receptors were obtained from an adult man with Graves' ophthalmopathy.

Ten or more counts support this clonotype. The chain joins TRBV2 to TRBJ1-2, with 8 bases matching TRBD1. The CDR3 is 15 amino acids. Unmatched junction bases numbered 13, after V lost 9 bases and J lost 4 bases. Germline V lookup: CDR1 SNHLY, CDR2 FYNNEI. DNA for the CDR3: TGTGCCAGTGACAGGGGCCCCTATCAAGCCTATGGCTACACCTTC. Protein: CASDRGPYQAYGYTF.

This clonotype was seen at least ten times. The chain joins TRBV4-1 to TRBJ1-1; 7 nucleotides agree with TRBD1. V shed 1 base, J shed 1 base, and the junction held 3 bases outside the gene matches. CDR3 length: 15 residues. The germline V gene has CDR1 MGHRA and CDR2 YSYEKL. The CDR3 nucleotides read TGCGCCAGCAGCCAAGCTGACAGGGCGAACACTGAAGCTTTCTTT. Translating gives CASSQADRANTEAFF.

This clonotype has ten or more counts. CDR3 sequence reads: CASSLEGDGTEAFF. The CDR3, as DNA: TGCGCCAGCAGCTTGGAGGGTGATGGCACTGAAGCTTTCTTT. V usage is TRBV5-1 and J usage is TRBJ1-1; no clear D gene. Trimming shortened V by 0 bases and J by 4 bases, and 10 bases separated the two germline ends. The CDR3 spans 14 residues. Germline V gene sequence: CDR1 SGHRS, CDR2 YFSETQ.

The chain carries TRBV9 and TRBJ1-1; D is ambiguous. Trimming took 0 bases from V and 4 from J, leaving 13 bases between them. The CDR3 covers 15 residues. CDR1 is SGDLS and CDR2 is YYNGEE in the germline V gene. The chain's CDR3 is CASSVDRVVVTEAFF. CDR3 nucleotide sequence: TGTGCCAGCAGCGTAGATCGGGTCGTTGTCACTGAAGCTTTCTTT.

There are many counts of this clonotype. The chain carries TRBV11-2 and TRBJ2-5; the D call may be TRBD1 or TRBD2 (5 bases each). With 5 bases removed from V and 5 bases from J, the gap between germline ends came to 18 bases. Germline CDR1 reads SGHAT; CDR2 reads FQNNGV. The length of the CDR3 is 15 residues. CDR3 coding DNA: TGTGCCAGCAGCCCCAGCCCGGGACGGCTGGAGACCCAGTACTTC. This sequence encodes CASSPSPGRLETQYF.

This clonotype was detected ten times or more. V usage is TRBV6-5 and J usage is TRBJ1-3; D unclear. V shed 5 bases and J shed 0 bases, with 17 bases lying between them. Germline V gene data show CDR1 as MNHEY and CDR2 as SVGAGI. CDR3 size: 17 residues. CDR3 bases: TGTGCCAGCAGTCTCAAGGGCCGCGAAGGCTCTGGAAACACCATATATTTT. It specifies CASSLKGREGSGNTIYF.

This clonotype was seen many times. The chain joins TRBV12-3 or TRBV12-4 to TRBJ1-4; 9 positions match TRBD1. The CDR3 sequence is 15 residues long. V shed 6 bases and J 7 bases; nucleotides not matched to a gene: 9. CDR3 coding DNA: TGTGCCAGCAGCAACCCGGGACAGGGCGGTGAAAAACTGTTTTTT. Its translation is CASSNPGQGGEKLFF.

This clonotype was recorded at least ten times. This chain connects TRBV7-8 to TRBJ1-1; possible D gene TRBD1, 5 bases. Trimming removed 5 bases from V and 3 bases from J, with 13 bases in between. CDR3 length: 14 residues. Per germline, CDR1 SGHVS and CDR2 FQNEAQ. Written as DNA, the CDR3 is TGTGCCAGCAGCACCGGCCGGGGGTACACTGAAGCTTTCTTT. Translating gives CASSTGRGYTEAFF.

V and J are TRBV29-1 and TRBJ2-1, with D possibly called TRBD1 or TRBD2 (5 bases each). The CDR3 sequence is 11 residues long. V lost 7 bases and J 6 bases, leaving 10 bases between the germline ends. Germline CDR1 and CDR2: SQVTM and ANQGSEA. The CDR3 coding sequence is TGCAGCGCCCGGGACGGCAATGAGCAGTTCTTC. This translates into CSARDGNEQFF.

Of note for this clonotype: A single base separates this from a much larger clone, so it may be a read error. The genes are TRBV7-6 and TRBJ2-5, with D perhaps TRBD2 (6 bases). The assigned J gene may be wrong: the sequence end matches TRBJ2-7 better. CDR3 length: 11 residues. Germline CDR1 reads SGHVS; CDR2 reads FNYEAQ. The CDR3 nucleotides read TGTGCCAGCAAAATGCGGGGCGAGCAGTACTTC. This gives the protein CASKMRGEQYF.

The V gene is TRBV27, the J gene TRBJ2-5; a weak D match, TRBD2 (6 bases). The germline V gene encodes CDR1 MNHEY and CDR2 SMNVEV (reference sequence). V was trimmed by 6 bases and J by 5 bases, leaving 16 bases between them. This CDR3 comprises 14 residues. CDR3 amino acids: CASRRPGLGETQYF. DNA for the CDR3: TGTGCCAGCAGAAGACCGGGACTGGGGGAGACCCAGTACTTC.

The chain recombines TRBV20-1 with TRBJ1-1, with D uncertain. CDR1 is DFQATT and CDR2 is SNEGSKA in the germline V gene (reference sequence). The CDR3 is 14 residues long. CDR3 loop: CSVSPAGVNTEAFF. DNA for the CDR3: TGCAGCGTTTCCCCTGCTGGGGTGAACACTGAAGCTTTCTTT.

Ten or more counts support this clonotype. This chain connects TRBV12-3 or TRBV12-4 to TRBJ2-7, with 7 bases aligning to TRBD1. The CDR3 is made up of 14 amino acids. The ends lost 1 base at V and 6 bases at J; junction bases unmatched: 6. CDR3 in amino acids: CASSLGSGGSEQYF. As DNA, the CDR3 is TGTGCCAGCAGTTTAGGGTCAGGGGGATCCGAGCAGTACTTC.

This chain uses TRBV10-3 with TRBJ2-5, with 7 bases lining up with TRBD2. The germline gives CDR1 ENHRY, CDR2 SYGVKD. The CDR3 runs 12 residues. The trim removed 8 bases at V and 5 bases at J, leaving 5 bases unmatched. The CDR3 DNA reads TGTGCCATCGGGCGGGAGATGGAGACCCAGTACTTC. This sequence encodes CAIGREMETQYF.

The V call is TRBV19, the J call TRBJ1-5; D gene uncertain. V was cut by 9 bases and J by 11 bases, with 26 bases left in between. The CDR3 runs to 15 residues. CDR1 LNHDA and CDR2 SQIVND come from the germline V gene (reference sequence). DNA for the CDR3: TGTGCCAGCAGCTTAGGACTAGCGGGATGGGAGACCCAGCATTTT. Its translation: CASSLGLAGWETQHF.

The chain couples TRBV7-9 to TRBJ2-5; 7 nucleotides align to TRBD2. Per the germline V gene, CDR1 is SEHNR and CDR2 is FQNEAQ (reference sequence). The junction had 3 bases not matched to a gene; V was cut back by 5 bases and J by 6 bases. The CDR3 contains 12 residues. The CDR3 nucleotides read TGTGCCAGCAGCCGGACTAGGCAGACCCAGTACTTC. It specifies CASSRTRQTQYF.

This clonotype has a handful of counts. The chain links TRBV20-1 to TRBJ2-7; 12 bases agree with TRBD2. The V segment lost 5 bases and the J segment 7 bases; nucleotides outside the gene matches: 18. Germline CDR1 reads DFQATT; CDR2 reads SNEGSKA (reference sequence). This CDR3 has 17 amino acids. Here the CDR3 DNA reads TGCAGTGCTTCCGGGACTAGCGGGTTACTCCGCCCGGGGGAGCAGTACTTC. Protein product: CSASGTSGLLRPGEQYF.

This clonotype was detected a few times. The chain carries TRBV25-1 and TRBJ1-2; D is undetermined. The germline gives CDR1 MGHDK, CDR2 SYGVNS. This CDR3 has 11 amino acids. Trimming removed 6 bases from V and 3 bases from J, with 5 bases in between. DNA of the CDR3: TGTGCCAGCAGGGGGTACTATGGCTACACCTTC. Its translation: CASRGYYGYTF.

The table lists this clonotype with many counts. The J gene is TRBJ1-5, the V gene TRBV7-2, with 12 positions matching TRBD1. V lost 5 bases, J lost 5 bases, and 1 base stayed unmatched. Germline CDR1 and CDR2: SGHTA and FQGNSA. CDR3 length: 14 residues. CDR3 coding DNA: TGTGCCAGCAGCCGGGACAGGGGGCATCAGCCCCAGCATTTT. Encoded protein: CASSRDRGHQPQHF. Full variable domain (outside the CDR3, taken from reference TRBV7-2 and TRBJ1-5): GAGVSQSPSNKVTEKGKDVELRCDPISGHTALYWYRQSLGQGLEFLIYFQGNSAPDKSGLPSDRFSAERTGGSVSTLTIQRTQQEDSAVYLCASSRDRGHQPQHFGDGTRLSIL.

The J gene is TRBJ1-2, the V gene TRBV29-1; D possibly corresponds to TRBD1 (5 bases). Germline V CDR1 and CDR2: SQVTM, ANQGSEA. This CDR3 spans 11 amino acids. CDR3 region: CVLLGGYGYTF. CDR3 sequence (DNA): TGCGTATTGCTGGGGGGCTATGGCTACACCTTC.

This clonotype was counted at least ten times. The gene calls are TRBV7-2 and TRBJ1-1, with D maybe TRBD1 (5 bases). Germline CDR1 and CDR2: SGHTA and FQGNSA. The CDR3 is made up of 15 amino acids. V lost 1 base and J lost 3, with 12 bases in between. The CDR3 DNA sequence: TGTGCCAGCAGCTTAGAAGAGGGGTCATACACTGAAGCTTTCTTT. It translates to CASSLEEGSYTEAFF.

This clonotype was observed a single time. This sequence may be a read error, since a much larger clone differs from it by one base. The V call is TRBV7-2, the J call TRBJ2-2; 11 nucleotides match TRBD2. This CDR3 is built from 16 residues. CDR1 SGHTA and CDR2 FQGNSA come from the germline V gene. The CDR3 DNA is TGTGCCAGCAGCTTAGTCCTAGCGGGGGGTGTCGGGGAGCTGATTTTT. Translation: CASSLVLAGGVGELIF.

In this sample, this clonotype turned up many times. The CDR3 DNA is TGCGCCAGCGTCCAGGACACCGGGAACACTGAAGCTTTCTTT. Amino acid sequence: CASVQDTGNTEAFF. The genes are TRBV5-1 and TRBJ1-1; possible D gene TRBD1, 5 bases. Germline V gene sequence: CDR1 SGHRS, CDR2 YFSETQ. The ends were cut back, 7 bases at V and 1 base at J, with 14 bases in the middle. The CDR3 runs 14 residues.

The chain carries TRBV30 and TRBJ1-2; D ambiguous. V was shortened by 8 bases and J by 5 bases, with 15 bases between the two germline ends. The germline V gene has CDR1 GTSNPN and CDR2 SVGIG (reference sequence). The CDR3 runs to 12 residues. CDR3 nucleotide sequence: TGTGCCGGAATCGAGACTGTATATGGCTACACCTTC. It specifies CAGIETVYGYTF.